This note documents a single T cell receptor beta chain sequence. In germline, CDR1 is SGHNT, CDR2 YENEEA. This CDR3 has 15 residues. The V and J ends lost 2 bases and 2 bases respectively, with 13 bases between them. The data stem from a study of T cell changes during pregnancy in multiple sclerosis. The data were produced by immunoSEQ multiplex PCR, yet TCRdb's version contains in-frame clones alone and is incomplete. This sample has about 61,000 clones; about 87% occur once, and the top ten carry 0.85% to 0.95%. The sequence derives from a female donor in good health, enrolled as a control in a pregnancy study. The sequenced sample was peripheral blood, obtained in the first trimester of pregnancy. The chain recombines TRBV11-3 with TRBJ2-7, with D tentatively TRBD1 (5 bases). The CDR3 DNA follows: TGTGCCAGCAGCTTACGCGGAACAGGAGCCTACGAGCAGTACTTC. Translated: CASSLRGTGAYEQYF.